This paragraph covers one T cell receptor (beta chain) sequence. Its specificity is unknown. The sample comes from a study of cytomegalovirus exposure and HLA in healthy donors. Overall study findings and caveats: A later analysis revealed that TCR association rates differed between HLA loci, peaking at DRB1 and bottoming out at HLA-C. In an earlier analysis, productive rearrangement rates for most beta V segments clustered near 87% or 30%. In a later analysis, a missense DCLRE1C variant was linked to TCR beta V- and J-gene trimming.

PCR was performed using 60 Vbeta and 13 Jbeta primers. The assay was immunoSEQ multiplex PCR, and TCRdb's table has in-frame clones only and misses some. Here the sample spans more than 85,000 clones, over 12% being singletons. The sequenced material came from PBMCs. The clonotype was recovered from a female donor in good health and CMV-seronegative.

Written as DNA, the CDR3 is TGTGGGGGCGAGACAGACATGTACACTGAAGCTTTCTTT. Residues: CGGETDMYTEAFF. The chain links TRBV30 to TRBJ1-1, with a possible D match to TRBD1 (5 bases). This CDR3 is 13 amino acids long. Germline lookup yields CDR1 GTSNPN and CDR2 SVGIG (reference sequence).